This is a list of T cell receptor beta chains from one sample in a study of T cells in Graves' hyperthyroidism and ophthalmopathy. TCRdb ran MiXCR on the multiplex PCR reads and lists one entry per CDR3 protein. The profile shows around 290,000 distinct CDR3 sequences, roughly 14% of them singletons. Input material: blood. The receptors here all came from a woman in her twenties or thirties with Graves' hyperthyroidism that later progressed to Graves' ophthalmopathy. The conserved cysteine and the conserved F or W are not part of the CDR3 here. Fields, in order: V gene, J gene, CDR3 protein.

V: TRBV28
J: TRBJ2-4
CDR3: ASTTFLGLGSSAKNIQY

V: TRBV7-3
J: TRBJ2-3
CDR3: ASRATGLSTDTQY

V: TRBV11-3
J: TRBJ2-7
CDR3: ASSLDPTGGQDEQY

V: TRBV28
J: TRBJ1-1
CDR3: ASTLSQGWVTEAF

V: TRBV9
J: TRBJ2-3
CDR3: ASSVAQHSTDTQY

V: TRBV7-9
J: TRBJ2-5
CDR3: ASSLASGQGAGETQY

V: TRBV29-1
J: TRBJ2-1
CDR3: SVEGLLYNEQF

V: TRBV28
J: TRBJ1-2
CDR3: ASSLGGQGAFNYGYT

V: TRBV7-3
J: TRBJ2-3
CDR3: ASSYTPSGSDTQY

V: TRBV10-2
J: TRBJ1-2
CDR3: ASSERTHLYGYT

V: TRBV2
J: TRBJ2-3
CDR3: ASSQGESRTDTQY

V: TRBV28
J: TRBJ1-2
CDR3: ASSSGDILSYGYT

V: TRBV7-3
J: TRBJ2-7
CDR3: ASSPAGGSLYEQY

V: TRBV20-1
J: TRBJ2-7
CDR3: SAEEGYEQY

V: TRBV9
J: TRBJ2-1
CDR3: ASSPDDYNEQF

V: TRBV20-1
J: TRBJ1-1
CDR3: SARRQVGAEAF

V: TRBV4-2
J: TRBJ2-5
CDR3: ASSQSSEGLAGQETQY

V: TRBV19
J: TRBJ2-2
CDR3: ASKGRANTGELF

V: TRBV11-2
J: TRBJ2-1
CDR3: ASSRLAGVNEQF

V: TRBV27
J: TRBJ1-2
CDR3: ASSSFGTGAGYT

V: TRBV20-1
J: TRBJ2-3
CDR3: SASPDLAPRTDTQY

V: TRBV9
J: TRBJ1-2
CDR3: ASSVAPDGYGYT

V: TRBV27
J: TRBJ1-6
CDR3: ASSPSDRGARSPH

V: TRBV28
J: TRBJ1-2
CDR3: ASSFSGQPNYGYT

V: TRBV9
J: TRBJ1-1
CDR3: ASSSEGAGRTEAF

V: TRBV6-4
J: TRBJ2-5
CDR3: ASKQSRQGEKETQY

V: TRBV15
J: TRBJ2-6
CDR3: ATSIVPGGRGANVLT

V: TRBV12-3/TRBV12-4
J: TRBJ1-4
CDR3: ASSLIYQGHNEKLF

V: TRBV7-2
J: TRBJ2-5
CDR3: ASSLTPGQGDWETQY

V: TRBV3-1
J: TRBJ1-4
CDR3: ASSPIDRGEKLF

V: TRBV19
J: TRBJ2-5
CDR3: ASSIENSPQETQY

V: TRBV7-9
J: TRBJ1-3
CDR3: ASSLEAGVSGNTIY

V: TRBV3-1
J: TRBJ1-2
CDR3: ASSQSHGRSDYGYT

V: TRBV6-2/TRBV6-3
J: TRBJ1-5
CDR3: ASSGRQGPGYQPQH

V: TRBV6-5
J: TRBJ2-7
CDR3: ASSYPGTSVNEQY

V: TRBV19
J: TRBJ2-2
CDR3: ASSPFRKGHTGELF

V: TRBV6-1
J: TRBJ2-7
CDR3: ASSLSADPHEQY

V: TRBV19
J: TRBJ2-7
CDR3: ASSRDTISPSYEQY

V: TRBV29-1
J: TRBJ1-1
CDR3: SGSPSGSTEAF

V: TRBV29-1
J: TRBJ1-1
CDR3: SGRRDSEAS

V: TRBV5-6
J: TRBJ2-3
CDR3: ASSLLTSMSTDTQY

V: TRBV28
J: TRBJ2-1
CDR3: ASLPGLAGGLSYNEQF

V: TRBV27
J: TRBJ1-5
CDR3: ASSLDDGINQPQH

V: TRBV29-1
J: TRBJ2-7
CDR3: SVTPTISGYEQC

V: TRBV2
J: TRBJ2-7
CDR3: ASSKGQARGYEQY

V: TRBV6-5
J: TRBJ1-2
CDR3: ASSYSILVLANYGYT

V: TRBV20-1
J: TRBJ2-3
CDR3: SARRGTSTDTQY

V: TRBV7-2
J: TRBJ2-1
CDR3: ASSLGFWTRTPRLF

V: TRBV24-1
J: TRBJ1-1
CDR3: ATSAAGGPNTEAF

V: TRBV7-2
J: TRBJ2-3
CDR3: ASSSSGSRADTQY

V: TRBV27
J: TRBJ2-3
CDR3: ASSDKKGIPDTQY